This T cell receptor beta chain comes out of a study of cytomegalovirus exposure and HLA in healthy donors. V shed 5 bases and J shed 6 bases, with 25 bases lying between them. There are 17 residues in the CDR3. Germline CDR1 SGHAT, CDR2 FQNNGV. The PCR employed 60 Vbeta primers together with 13 Jbeta primers. TCRdb's table, derived via immunoSEQ multiplex PCR, lists solely in-frame clones and lacks some. The data hold around 200,000 clones, with 75% observed a single time. This clone was counted only a few times. The chain carries TRBV11-2 and TRBJ1-1, with D uncertain. This receptor was identified in a male donor in good health and CMV-seronegative. Material for sequencing was PBMCs. CDR3 coding DNA: TGTGCCAGCAGCGTAAGGGCTGGAGGATGGATCGCGTCTGAAGCTTTCTTT. It codes for CASSVRAGGWIASEAFF.